Sequencing of this T cell receptor (beta chain) was carried out in a study of shared clonotypes between healthy human individuals. Whole-study context: CD4 naive and CD4 memory each took three plates per donor, while CD8 naive took two and CD8 memory one. Notes on the study in general: Although depth was large, rarefaction showed that sequencing of the sorted subsets was incomplete.

J gave up 3 bases and V 0 bases, and 1 base lay outside the gene matches. Germline V gene lookup returns CDR1 MNHNS and CDR2 SASEGT. The CDR3 spans 14 residues. Clones were sequenced by immunoSEQ multiplex PCR, and TCRdb holds only the in-frame ones, with some missing. The sample includes approximately 600,000 clones, around 95% of them seen just once. A remark on this clone: Antigen specificity is unknown.

In the naive CD8 group, cells lacked CD45RO and were positively selected for CCR7, so terminally differentiated effector memory CD45RA+ cells were left out. The TCR comes from a woman younger than 45 in good health. The chain combines TRBV6-1 with TRBJ2-7, with TRBD1 matching 8 bases. Sequencing was performed on naive CD8+ T cells sorted from blood. Here the CDR3 reads CASSEATGGYEQYF. In DNA, the CDR3 is TGTGCCAGCAGTGAAGCAACAGGGGGCTACGAGCAGTACTTC.